These 9 T cell receptor beta chains were all obtained from the same sample, sequenced in a study of shared clonotypes between healthy human individuals. Repertoires were generated with immunoSEQ multiplex PCR, while TCRdb's copy carries only in-frame clones and drops some. The data hold about 340,000 clones, with less than 75% observed a single time. What was sequenced was memory CD4+ T cells sorted from blood. The subset: CD45RA-negative fraction. The receptors shown here come from a man aged 30 to 39 in good health.

The chain carries TRBV7-9 and TRBJ1-6; maybe TRBD1 (6 bases). V lost 2 bases to trimming and J lost 4 bases, with 15 bases between them. The CDR3 runs 17 residues. Germline V CDR1 and CDR2: SEHNR, FQNEAQ (reference sequence). The CDR3 nucleotides are TGTGCCAGCAGCTTATCCCCCCCAGGGGCGTATAATTCACCCCTCCACTTT. As protein: CASSLSPPGAYNSPLHF.

The CDR3 coding sequence is TGTGCCAGCTCACCGTCGGGACAGACCTACGAGCAGTACTTC. Amino acid sequence: CASSPSGQTYEQYF. The gene calls are TRBV18 and TRBJ2-7; 7 bases fit TRBD1. The CDR3 extends over 14 amino acids. Looked up from germline, CDR1 is KGHSH and CDR2 is LQKENI. V lost 3 bases, J lost 2 bases, and 4 bases stayed unmatched.

The rearrangement joins TRBV5-4 to TRBJ1-2; D is perhaps TRBD1 (5 bases). The CDR3 has 14 amino acids. Deletions cut 2 bases from V and 5 bases from J, with 13 bases between. Per the germline V gene, CDR1 is SGHNT and CDR2 is YYREEE (reference sequence). CDR3 DNA sequence: TGTGCCAGCAGCTTATCCGGGACTTATTATGGCTACACCTTC. Protein: CASSLSGTYYGYTF.

This sequence joins TRBV5-6 and TRBJ1-3; D remains ambiguous. The CDR3 is 16 residues long. V dropped 4 bases and J dropped 2 bases, with 16 bases sitting between them. Per the germline V gene, CDR1 is SGHDT and CDR2 is YYEEEE. This CDR3 reads CASSLWVGIAGNTIYF. The CDR3 region has the DNA TGTGCCAGCAGCCTCTGGGTGGGGATCGCTGGAAACACCATATATTTT.

The table lists this clone with a few counts. The chain recombines TRBV19 with TRBJ2-7, with 9 nucleotides matching TRBD2. V lost 5 bases to trimming and J lost 6 bases; unmatched junction nucleotides: 11. The CDR3 sequence is 15 residues long. The germline CDR1 and CDR2 sequences are LNHDA and SQIVND (reference sequence). The CDR3 spells CASSSFAGGPFEQYF. The CDR3, as DNA: TGTGCCAGTAGTTCTTTTGCGGGAGGGCCATTCGAGCAGTACTTC.

The chain employs TRBV28 and TRBJ2-7; TRBD1 aligns across 7 bases. Germline lookup yields CDR1 MDHEN and CDR2 SYDVKM. J was trimmed by 3 bases and V by 7 bases; bases with no gene match: 6. There are 13 residues in the CDR3. The CDR3 spells CASKGQIFYEQYF. In DNA form, the CDR3 reads TGTGCCAGCAAGGGACAGATATTCTACGAGCAGTACTTC.

The chain combines TRBV14 with TRBJ2-2; D may be TRBD1 (5 bases). Germline V gives CDR1 SGHDN, CDR2 FVKESK. V gave up 5 bases and J gave up 3 bases, with 19 bases separating them. The CDR3 sequence is 17 residues long. The DNA for the CDR3 is TGTGCCAGCAGCAGCCAGTACTCACCCAGGGACACCGGGGAGCTGTTTTTT. Its protein product is CASSSQYSPRDTGELFF.

The chain carries TRBV5-5 and TRBJ2-1; D unclear. Germline lookup yields CDR1 SGHKS and CDR2 YYEKEE (reference sequence). CDR3 length: 18 amino acids. Between the trimmed V and J ends, which lost 2 bases and 3 bases, there was a span of 21 bases. CDR3 in DNA: TGTGCCAGCAGCTTATTAGGGTTTCAGCGAACGGTCTACAATGAGCAGTTCTTC. Protein product: CASSLLGFQRTVYNEQFF.

Written as DNA, the CDR3 is TGTGCCAGCAGCGTAGAAAAGGGTTGGAGGGCCGGGGAGCTGTTTTTT. Translated: CASSVEKGWRAGELFF. This chain links TRBV9 with TRBJ2-2; tentative D call: TRBD2 (6 bases). CDR1 and CDR2 from the germline V gene are SGDLS and YYNGEE. The CDR3 has 16 residues. V lost 0 bases to trimming and J lost 6 bases, with 15 bases between them.